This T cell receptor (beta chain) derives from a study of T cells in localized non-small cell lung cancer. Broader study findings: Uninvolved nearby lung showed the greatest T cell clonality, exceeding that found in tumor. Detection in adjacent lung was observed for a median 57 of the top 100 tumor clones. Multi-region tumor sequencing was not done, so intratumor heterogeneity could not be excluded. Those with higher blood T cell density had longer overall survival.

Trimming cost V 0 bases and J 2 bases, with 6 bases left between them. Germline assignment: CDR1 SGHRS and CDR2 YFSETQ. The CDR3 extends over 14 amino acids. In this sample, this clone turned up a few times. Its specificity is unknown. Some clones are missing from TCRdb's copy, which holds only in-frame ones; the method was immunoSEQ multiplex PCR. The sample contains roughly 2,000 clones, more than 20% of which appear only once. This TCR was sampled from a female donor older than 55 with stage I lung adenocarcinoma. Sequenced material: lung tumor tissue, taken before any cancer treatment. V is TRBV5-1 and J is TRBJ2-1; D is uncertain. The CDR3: CASSLANPYNEQFF. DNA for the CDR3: TGCGCCAGCAGCTTGGCGAACCCCTACAATGAGCAGTTCTTC.